This TCR beta chain was sequenced during a study of shared clonotypes between healthy human individuals. Trimming at V came to 6 bases and at J to 1 base, leaving 4 bases not matched to a gene. The CDR3 runs to 15 residues. Per the germline V gene, CDR1 is MNHNY and CDR2 is SVGAGI (reference sequence). The table came from immunoSEQ multiplex PCR; TCRdb's copy has only in-frame clones and leaves some out. The repertoire holds roughly 2,000,000 clones, with roughly 95% as singletons. CD45RO negativity and positive selection for CCR7 defined naive CD8 cells, a population that excluded terminally differentiated effector memory CD45RA+ cells.

The rearrangement links TRBV6-6 to TRBJ1-5; 9 bases are shared with TRBD1. The specimen sequenced was naive CD8+ T cells sorted from blood. The clonotype originates from a young man in good health. CDR3 bases: TGTGCCAGCAGAACAGGGGGCGCGAGCAATCAGCCCCAGCATTTT. Its protein is CASRTGGASNQPQHF.